This T cell receptor beta chain was recorded in a study of tumor-infiltrating lymphocytes in primary liver carcinoma. Comments on this clonotype: Its specificity is unknown. Given the absence of the conserved phenylalanine or tryptophan at the CDR3 end, a read error is likely.

Study conclusions and caveats: Left bulk and unsorted, the samples did not allow CD4+ and CD8+ repertoires to be compared. Tumor-adjacent and tumor-blood pairs shared less of their repertoires than tumor region pairs shared.

RNA was extracted from whole blood without cell sorting, alongside germline DNA. V was pared by 6 bases and J by 5 bases, with 11 bases of the junction left unmatched. This CDR3 comprises 15 residues. Germline CDR1 is MNHNS and CDR2 is SASEGT. From roughly 470 ng total RNA, TCR beta cDNA was generated with a primer in the constant region. For TCR beta, libraries were produced by three nested multiplex PCR rounds using slightly modified ARM-PCR. Rounds one and two of PCR, each of around 11 cycles, were primed with TRBV1-TRBV30 forward primers and a C-beta reverse primer. TCRdb processed the multiplex PCR reads anew with MiXCR; each CDR3 protein has one entry. The sample lists 330,000 or so distinct CDR3 sequences, less than 75% seen once, with roughly 6% in the top ten.

The rearrangement links TRBV6-1 to TRBJ2-3; 7 nucleotides match TRBD2. The TCR sequence derives from a man aged 35 to 55 with primary liver carcinoma and hepatitis B virus infection. The specimen sequenced was peripheral blood. CDR3 residues: CASSSLAGVLDTQYS. The CDR3 coding sequence is TGTGCCAGCAGCAGTCTGGCGGGAGTGCTAGATACGCAGTATTCT.